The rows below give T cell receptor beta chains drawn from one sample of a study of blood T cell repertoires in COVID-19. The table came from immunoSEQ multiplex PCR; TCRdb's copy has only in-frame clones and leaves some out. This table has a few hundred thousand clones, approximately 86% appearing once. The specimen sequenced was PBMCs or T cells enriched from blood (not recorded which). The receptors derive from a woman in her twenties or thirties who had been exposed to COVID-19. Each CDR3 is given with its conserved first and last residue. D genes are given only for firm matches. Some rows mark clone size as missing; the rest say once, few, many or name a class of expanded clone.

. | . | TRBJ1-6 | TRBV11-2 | TGTGCCAGCAGCCCGAGGACAGATCCAAATTCACCCCTCCACTTT | CASSPRTDPNSPLHF
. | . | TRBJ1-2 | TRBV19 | TGTGCCAGTAGTCCCGACAGCTATGGCTACACCTTC | CASSPDSYGYTF
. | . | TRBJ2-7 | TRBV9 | TGTGCCAGCAGCGTAAGCGACAGGACCCTCTACGAGCAGTACTTC | CASSVSDRTLYEQYF
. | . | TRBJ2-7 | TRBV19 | TGTGCCAGTAGTCAGACGGCGGGGCCGCTCTACGAGCAGTACTTC | CASSQTAGPLYEQYF
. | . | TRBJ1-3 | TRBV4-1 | TGCGCCAGCAGCCAAGATCAGGTGGACATTTACTCTGGAAACACCATATATTTT | CASSQDQVDIYSGNTIYF
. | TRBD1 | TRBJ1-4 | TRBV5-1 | TGCGCCAGCAGCAATCGCGCTTCTGACAGGGGGCGGCGGGAACTGTTTTTT | CASSNRASDRGRRELFF
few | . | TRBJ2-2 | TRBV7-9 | TGTGCCAGCAGCTTAATGGCGGGGTTGACCGGGGAGCTGTTTTTT | CASSLMAGLTGELFF
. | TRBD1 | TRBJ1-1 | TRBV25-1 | TGTGCCAGCGCGCCCAGGGGGCACACTGAAGCTTTCTTT | CASAPRGHTEAFF
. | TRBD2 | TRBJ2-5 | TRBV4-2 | TGTGCCAGCAGCCAAGAGGGGTATAGCGGGGTCCAAGAGACCCAGTACTTC | CASSQEGYSGVQETQYF
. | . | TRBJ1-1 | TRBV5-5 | TGTGCCAGCTCCTGGAGTATAGACACTGAAGCTTTCTTT | CASSWSIDTEAFF
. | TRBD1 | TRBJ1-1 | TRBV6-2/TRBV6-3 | TGTGCCAGCAGTCCGGGACAGGGGACCACTGAAGCTTTCTTT | CASSPGQGTTEAFF
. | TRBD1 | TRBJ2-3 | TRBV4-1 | TGCGCCAGCAGCCAAGCCCGGACAGGGTACACAGATACGCAGTATTTT | CASSQARTGYTDTQYF
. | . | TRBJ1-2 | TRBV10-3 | TGTGCCATCACCCAAGAGGGGGATGGGTACACCTTC | CAITQEGDGYTF
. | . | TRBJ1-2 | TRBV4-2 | TGTGCCAGCAGCCAAGGGGGAAGTAGCGCTGGCGGCTACACCTTC | CASSQGGSSAGGYTF
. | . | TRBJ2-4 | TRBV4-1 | TGCGCCAGCAGCCAAGGTATAGGTCTTCGAGCGGACATTCAGTACTTC | CASSQGIGLRADIQYF
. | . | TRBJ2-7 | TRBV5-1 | TGCGCCAGCAGCCGGGAAGGGGGTCACTACGAGCAGTACTTC | CASSREGGHYEQYF
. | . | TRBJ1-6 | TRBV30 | TGTGCCTGGATCGCGCGACAGAAGAATTCACCCCTCCACTTT | CAWIARQKNSPLHF
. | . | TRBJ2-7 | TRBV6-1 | TGTGCCAGCAGTGAAGTCGGGAAGGATCGTCGGGAGCAGTACTTC | CASSEVGKDRREQYF
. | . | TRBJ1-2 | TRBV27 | TGTGCCAGCAGTTTAGCCAGGAACTATGGCTACACCTTC | CASSLARNYGYTF
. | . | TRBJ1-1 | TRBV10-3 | TGTGCCATCAGAACCGGACAGAAGAACACTGAAGCTTTCTTT | CAIRTGQKNTEAFF
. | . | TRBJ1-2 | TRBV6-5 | TGTGCCTCCACGGGAGGGGCAATCTATGGCTACACCTTC | CASTGGAIYGYTF
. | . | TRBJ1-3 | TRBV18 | TGTGCCAGCTCACAACAGGGTGCTGGAAACACCATATATTTT | CASSQQGAGNTIYF
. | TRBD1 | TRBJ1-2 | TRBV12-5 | TGTGCTAGTGGTTTGGAGGGACAGGGGTACTATGGCTACACCTTC | CASGLEGQGYYGYTF
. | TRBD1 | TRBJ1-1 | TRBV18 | TGTGCCAGCAACACGCAGGGGGCTGACACTGAAGCTTTCTTT | CASNTQGADTEAFF
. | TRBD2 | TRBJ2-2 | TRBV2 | TGTGCCAGCAAGTTAGCGGGGGGGCCCGGGGAGCTGTTTTTT | CASKLAGGPGELFF
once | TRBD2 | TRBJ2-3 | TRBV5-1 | TGCGCCAGGGTACCGCCGGGACTAGCGGGGTATAACACAGATACGCAGTATTTT | CARVPPGLAGYNTDTQYF
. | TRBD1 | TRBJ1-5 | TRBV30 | TGTGCCTGGAACTCGGGGACAGGGTTTGGTCCCCAGCATTTT | CAWNSGTGFGPQHF
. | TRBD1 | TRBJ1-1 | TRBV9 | TGTGCCAGCAGCGCCACTCCGACAGGGGGAACTGAAGCTTTCTTT | CASSATPTGGTEAFF
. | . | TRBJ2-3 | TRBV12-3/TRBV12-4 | TGTGCCAGCAGTGGAGGCACAGATACGCAGTATTTT | CASSGGTDTQYF
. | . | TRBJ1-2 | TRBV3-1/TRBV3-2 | TGTGCCAGCAGCCACCGGGACACCGGCCTCTATGGCTACACCTTC | CASSHRDTGLYGYTF
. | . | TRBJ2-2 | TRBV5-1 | TGCGCCAGCAGCGTCCCGGGGAACACCGGGGAGCTGTTTTTT | CASSVPGNTGELFF
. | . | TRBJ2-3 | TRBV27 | TGTGCCAGCAGTTTATCCAGGGGCCTTACATGGAGCACAGATACGCAGTATTTT | CASSLSRGLTWSTDTQYF
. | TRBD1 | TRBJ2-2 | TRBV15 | TGTGCCACCAGCCGGACAGGGTACAGCACCGGGGAGCTGTTTTTT | CATSRTGYSTGELFF
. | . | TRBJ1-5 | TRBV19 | TGTGCCAGTAGTATTCCCTTTAATAGTTATAGCAATCAGCCCCAGCATTTT | CASSIPFNSYSNQPQHF
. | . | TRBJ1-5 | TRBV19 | TGTGCCAGTAGTATCCCCCGAGGACAGCCCCAGCATTTT | CASSIPRGQPQHF
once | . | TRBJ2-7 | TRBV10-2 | TGCGCCAGCAGTGATCCCAGGGCCTACGAGCAGTACTTC | CASSDPRAYEQYF
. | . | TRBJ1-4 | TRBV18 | TGTGCCAGCTCACCTGTTAGCAGACTTGCAACTAATGAAAAACTGTTTTTT | CASSPVSRLATNEKLFF
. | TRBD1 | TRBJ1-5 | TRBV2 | TGTGCCAGCAGTGAGTACAGGGGAGATCAGCCCCAGCATTTT | CASSEYRGDQPQHF
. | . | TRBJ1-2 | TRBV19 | TGTGCCAGTAGTATCCGCCGACAGGCCACTAACTATGGCTACACCTTC | CASSIRRQATNYGYTF
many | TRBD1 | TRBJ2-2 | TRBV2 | TGTGCCAGCAGTGATGGGACAGGGGCCGACACCGGGGAGCTGTTTTTT | CASSDGTGADTGELFF